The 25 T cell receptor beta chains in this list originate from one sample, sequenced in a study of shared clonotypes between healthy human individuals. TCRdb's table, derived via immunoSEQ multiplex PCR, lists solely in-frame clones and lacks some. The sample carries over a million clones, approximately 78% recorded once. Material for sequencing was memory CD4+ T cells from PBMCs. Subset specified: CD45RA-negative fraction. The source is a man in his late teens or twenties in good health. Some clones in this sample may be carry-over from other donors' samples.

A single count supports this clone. The CDR3 here is CASGLGSGSLYEQYF. CDR3 coding DNA: TGTGCTAGTGGTTTGGGGAGCGGGAGTTTATACGAGCAGTACTTC. The chain has TRBV12-5 and TRBJ2-7; 8 positions match TRBD2. J lost 4 bases, V lost 1 base, and 6 bases had no gene match. Germline CDR1 reads LGHNT; CDR2 reads FRNRAP. CDR3 length equals 15 residues.

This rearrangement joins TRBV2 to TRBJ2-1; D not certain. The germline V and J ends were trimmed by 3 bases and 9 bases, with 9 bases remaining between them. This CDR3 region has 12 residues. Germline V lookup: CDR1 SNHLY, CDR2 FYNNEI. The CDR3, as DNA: TGTGCCAGCAGTGACCAGAAGGGTGAGCAGTTCTTC. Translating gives CASSDQKGEQFF.

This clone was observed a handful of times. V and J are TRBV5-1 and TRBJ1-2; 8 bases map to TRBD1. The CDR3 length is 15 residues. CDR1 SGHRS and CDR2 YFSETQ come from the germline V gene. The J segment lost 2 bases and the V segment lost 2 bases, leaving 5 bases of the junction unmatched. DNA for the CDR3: TGCGCCAGCAGCTTCGGGGCAGGGGGCAACTATGGCTACACCTTC. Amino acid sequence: CASSFGAGGNYGYTF. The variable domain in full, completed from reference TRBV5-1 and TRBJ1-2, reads KAGVTQTPRYLIKTRGQQVTLSCSPISGHRSVSWYQQTPGQGLQFLFEYFSETQRNKGNFPGRFSGRQFSNSRSEMNVSTLELGDSALYLCASSFGAGGNYGYTFGSGTRLTVV.

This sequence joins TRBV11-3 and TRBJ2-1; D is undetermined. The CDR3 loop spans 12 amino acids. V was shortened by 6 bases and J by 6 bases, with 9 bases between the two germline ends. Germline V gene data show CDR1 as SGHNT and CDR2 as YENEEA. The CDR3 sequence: CASSSQINEQFF. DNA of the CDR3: TGTGCCAGCAGTTCACAGATCAATGAGCAGTTCTTC.

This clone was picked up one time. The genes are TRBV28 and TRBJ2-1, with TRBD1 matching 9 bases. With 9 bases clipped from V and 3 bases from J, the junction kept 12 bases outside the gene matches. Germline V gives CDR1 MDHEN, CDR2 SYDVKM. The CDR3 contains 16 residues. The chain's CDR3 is CASTTGGAAHYNEQFF. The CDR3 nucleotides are TGTGCCAGTACTACAGGGGGCGCGGCACACTACAATGAGCAGTTCTTC.

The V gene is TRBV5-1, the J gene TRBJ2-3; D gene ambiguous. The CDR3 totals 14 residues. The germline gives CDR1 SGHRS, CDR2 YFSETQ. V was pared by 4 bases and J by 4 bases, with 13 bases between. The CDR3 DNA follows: TGCGCCAGCAGCCCCGATCCGTCGTCAGATACGCAGTATTTT. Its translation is CASSPDPSSDTQYF.

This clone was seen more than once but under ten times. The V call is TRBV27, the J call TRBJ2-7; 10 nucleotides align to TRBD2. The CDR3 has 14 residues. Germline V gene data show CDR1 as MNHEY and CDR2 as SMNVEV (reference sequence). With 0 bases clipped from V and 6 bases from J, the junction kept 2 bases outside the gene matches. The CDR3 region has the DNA TGTGCCAGCAGTTTATCAAGCGGGAGGGTCGAGCAGTACTTC. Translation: CASSLSSGRVEQYF.

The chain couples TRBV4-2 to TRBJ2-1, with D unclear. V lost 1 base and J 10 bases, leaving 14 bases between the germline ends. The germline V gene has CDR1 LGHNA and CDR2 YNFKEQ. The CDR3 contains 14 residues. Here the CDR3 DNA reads TGTGCCAGCAGCCAAGCTGACCACCCCTGGGAGCAGTTCTTC. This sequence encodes CASSQADHPWEQFF.

CDR3: CASSSPRGQGTDTQYF. CDR3 coding DNA: TGTGCCAGCAGTTCCCCCAGGGGACAGGGCACAGATACGCAGTATTTT. The rearrangement uses TRBV28 and TRBJ2-3; TRBD1 matches 8 bases. Per germline, CDR1 MDHEN and CDR2 SYDVKM. The CDR3 extends over 16 amino acids. With 4 bases clipped from V and 1 base from J, the junction kept 7 bases outside the gene matches. Looking up the rest from reference TRBV28 and TRBJ2-3 gives the full variable domain: DVKVTQSSRYLVKRTGEKVFLECVQDMDHENMFWYRQDPGLGLRLIYFSYDVKMKEKGDIPEGYSVSREKKERFSLILESASTNQTSMYLCASSSPRGQGTDTQYFGPGTRLTVL.

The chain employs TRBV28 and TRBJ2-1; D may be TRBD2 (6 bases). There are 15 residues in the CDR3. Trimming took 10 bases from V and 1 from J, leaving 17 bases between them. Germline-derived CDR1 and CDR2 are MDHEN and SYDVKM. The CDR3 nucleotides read TGTGCCACCCATTCACGGGAGATATCCTACAATGAGCAGTTCTTC. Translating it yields CATHSREISYNEQFF.

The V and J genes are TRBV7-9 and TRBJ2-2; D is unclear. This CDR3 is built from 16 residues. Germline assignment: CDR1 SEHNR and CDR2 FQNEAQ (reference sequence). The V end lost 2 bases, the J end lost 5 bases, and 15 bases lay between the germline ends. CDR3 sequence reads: CASSLPRVSETGELFF. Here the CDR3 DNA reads TGTGCCAGCAGCTTACCCCGGGTCTCCGAAACCGGGGAGCTGTTTTTT.

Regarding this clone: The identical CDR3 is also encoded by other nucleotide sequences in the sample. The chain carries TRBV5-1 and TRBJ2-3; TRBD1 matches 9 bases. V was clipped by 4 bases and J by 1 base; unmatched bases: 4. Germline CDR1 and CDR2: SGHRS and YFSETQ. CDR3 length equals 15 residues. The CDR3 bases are TGCGCCAGCAGCCTACAGGGGGCAGGCACAGATACGCAGTATTTT. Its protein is CASSLQGAGTDTQYF.

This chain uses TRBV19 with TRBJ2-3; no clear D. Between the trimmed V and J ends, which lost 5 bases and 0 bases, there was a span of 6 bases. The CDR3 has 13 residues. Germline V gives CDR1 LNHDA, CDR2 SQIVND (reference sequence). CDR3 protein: CASSHPSTDTQYF. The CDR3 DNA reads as TGTGCCAGTAGTCACCCTAGCACAGATACGCAGTATTTT.

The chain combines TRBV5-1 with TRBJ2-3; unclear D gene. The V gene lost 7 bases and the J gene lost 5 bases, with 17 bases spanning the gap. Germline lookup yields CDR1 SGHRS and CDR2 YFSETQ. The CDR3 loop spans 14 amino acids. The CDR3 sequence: CASHNQSPKDTQYF. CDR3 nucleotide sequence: TGCGCCAGCCACAATCAGAGCCCTAAAGATACGCAGTATTTT.

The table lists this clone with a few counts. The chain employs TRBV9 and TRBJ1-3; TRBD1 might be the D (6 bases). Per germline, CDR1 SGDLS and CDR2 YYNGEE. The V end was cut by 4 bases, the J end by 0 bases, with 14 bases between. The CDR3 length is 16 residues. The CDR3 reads CASSSQQGGSGNTIYF. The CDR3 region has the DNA TGTGCCAGCAGCTCCCAACAGGGAGGCTCTGGAAACACCATATATTTT.

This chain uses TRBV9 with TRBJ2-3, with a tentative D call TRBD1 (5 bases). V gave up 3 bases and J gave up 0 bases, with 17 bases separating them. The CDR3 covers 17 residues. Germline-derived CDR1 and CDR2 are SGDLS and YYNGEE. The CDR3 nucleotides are TGTGCCAGCAGCGCCACTTGGGGCGCGGCTAGCACAGATACGCAGTATTTT. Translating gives CASSATWGAASTDTQYF.

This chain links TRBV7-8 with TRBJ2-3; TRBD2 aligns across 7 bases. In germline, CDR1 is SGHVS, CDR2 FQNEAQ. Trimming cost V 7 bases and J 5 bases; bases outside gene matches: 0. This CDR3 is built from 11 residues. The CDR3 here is CASTGGDTQYF. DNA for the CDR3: TGTGCCAGCACGGGGGGAGATACGCAGTATTTT.

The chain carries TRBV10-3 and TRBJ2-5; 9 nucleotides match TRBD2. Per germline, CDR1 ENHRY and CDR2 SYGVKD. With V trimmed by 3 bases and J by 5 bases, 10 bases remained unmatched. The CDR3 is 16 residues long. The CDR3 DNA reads TGTGCCATCAGTGATAAGGTGGCTAGCGGGACGGAGACCCAGTACTTC. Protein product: CAISDKVASGTETQYF.

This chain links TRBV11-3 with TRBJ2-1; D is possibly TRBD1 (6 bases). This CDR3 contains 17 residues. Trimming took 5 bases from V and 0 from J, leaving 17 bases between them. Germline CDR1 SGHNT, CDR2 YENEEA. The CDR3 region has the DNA TGTGCCAGCAGCCCCCGCAAGGGACATAGCTCCTACAATGAGCAGTTCTTC. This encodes CASSPRKGHSSYNEQFF.

The CDR3 DNA follows: TGCGCCAGCAGCCAAGGGATAGGGAACAATGAGCAGTTCTTC. This translates into CASSQGIGNNEQFF. This chain joins TRBV4-3 and TRBJ2-1; D is ambiguous. Trimming pared 1 base from V and 5 bases from J, leaving 9 bases between. Germline-derived CDR1 and CDR2 are LGHNA and YSLEER. The length of the CDR3 is 14 residues.

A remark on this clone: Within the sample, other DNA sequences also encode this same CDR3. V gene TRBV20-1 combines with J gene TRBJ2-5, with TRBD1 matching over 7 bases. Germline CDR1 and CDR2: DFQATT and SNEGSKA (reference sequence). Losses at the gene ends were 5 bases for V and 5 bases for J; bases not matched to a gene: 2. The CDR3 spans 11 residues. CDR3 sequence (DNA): TGCAGTGCTCCCAGGGGGGAGACCCAGTACTTC. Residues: CSAPRGETQYF.

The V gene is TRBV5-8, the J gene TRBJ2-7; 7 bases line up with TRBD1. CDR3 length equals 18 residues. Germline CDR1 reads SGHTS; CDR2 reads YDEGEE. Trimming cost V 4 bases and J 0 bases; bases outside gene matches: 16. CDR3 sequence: CASSPRWAGTVSSYEQYF. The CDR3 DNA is TGTGCCAGCAGCCCAAGATGGGCCGGGACAGTAAGCTCCTACGAGCAGTACTTC.

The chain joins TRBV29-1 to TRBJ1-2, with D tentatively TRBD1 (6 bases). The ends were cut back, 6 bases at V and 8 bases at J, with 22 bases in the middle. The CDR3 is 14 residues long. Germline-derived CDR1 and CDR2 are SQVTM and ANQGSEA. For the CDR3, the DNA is TGCAGCGTCAAAACGTGGGGGGCTGAGGGCGGCTACACCTTC. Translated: CSVKTWGAEGGYTF.

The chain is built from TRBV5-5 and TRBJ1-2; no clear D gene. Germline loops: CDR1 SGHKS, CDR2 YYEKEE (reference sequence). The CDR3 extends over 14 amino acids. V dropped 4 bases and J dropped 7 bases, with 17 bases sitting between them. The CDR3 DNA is TGTGCCAGCAGCCTCGGACCGATGTTCGCTGGCTACACCTTC. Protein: CASSLGPMFAGYTF.

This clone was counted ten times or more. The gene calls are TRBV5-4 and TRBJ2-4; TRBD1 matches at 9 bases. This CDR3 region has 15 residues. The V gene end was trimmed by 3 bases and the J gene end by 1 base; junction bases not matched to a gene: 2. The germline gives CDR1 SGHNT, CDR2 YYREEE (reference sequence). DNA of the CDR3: TGTGCCAGCAGCTGGGGGACAGGGGCCAAAAACATTCAGTACTTC. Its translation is CASSWGTGAKNIQYF.